The source of this TCR beta chain is a study of T cell responses to AZD1222 COVID-19 vaccine. Study observations and caveats: Repertoires in all cases were sampled only once the peak T cell response had passed. Vaccine-related CD4 TCRs covered spike, predominating at 160-218 and 743-854. White British donors predominated, females outnumbered males, and clonal diversity was possibly underestimated.

The data were produced by immunoSEQ multiplex PCR, yet TCRdb's version contains in-frame clones alone and is incomplete. The sample lists about 100,000 clones, roughly 86% occurring once. Concerning this clone: Its antigen is undetermined.

This clonotype originated in an adult in good health. Material: peripheral blood, obtained on day 0 of AZD1222 vaccination.

The DNA of the CDR3 is TGTGCCAGCAGCCCCGGGACAGGGGATTCCAACTATGGCTACACCTTC. This encodes CASSPGTGDSNYGYTF. The chain links TRBV5-6 to TRBJ1-2, with TRBD1 identical over 10 bases. The CDR3 totals 16 residues. The germline V gene has CDR1 SGHDT and CDR2 YYEEEE. The trim removed 4 bases at V and 2 bases at J, leaving 8 bases unmatched. The variable domain in full, completed from reference TRBV5-6 and TRBJ1-2, reads DAGVTQSPTHLIKTRGQQVTLRCSPKSGHDTVSWYQQALGQGPQFIFQYYEEEERQRGNFPDRFSGHQFPNYSSELNVNALLLGDSALYLCASSPGTGDSNYGYTFGSGTRLTVV.